The clone carrying this T cell receptor (beta chain) came up a few times. These data are taken from a study of glioma-infiltrating T cells after dendritic cell vaccination. As for the study in general: Glioblastoma patients came from Phase I and II dendritic cell vaccination trials.

The CDR3 runs to 12 residues. Germline CDR1 SNHLY, CDR2 FYNNEI. The germline V and J ends were trimmed by 7 bases and 3 bases, with 10 bases remaining between them. This table comes from immunoSEQ multiplex PCR, and its TCRdb copy is limited to in-frame clones, with some not included. The sample carries around 72,000 clones, about four fifths recorded once. The chain carries TRBV2 and TRBJ2-7, with D perhaps matching TRBD1 (6 bases). The material sequenced was blood, taken before dendritic cell vaccination. The clonotype was recovered from a human donor with glioblastoma. CDR3 residues: CASMDSYYEQYF. In DNA, the CDR3 is TGTGCCAGCATGGACAGTTACTACGAGCAGTACTTC.